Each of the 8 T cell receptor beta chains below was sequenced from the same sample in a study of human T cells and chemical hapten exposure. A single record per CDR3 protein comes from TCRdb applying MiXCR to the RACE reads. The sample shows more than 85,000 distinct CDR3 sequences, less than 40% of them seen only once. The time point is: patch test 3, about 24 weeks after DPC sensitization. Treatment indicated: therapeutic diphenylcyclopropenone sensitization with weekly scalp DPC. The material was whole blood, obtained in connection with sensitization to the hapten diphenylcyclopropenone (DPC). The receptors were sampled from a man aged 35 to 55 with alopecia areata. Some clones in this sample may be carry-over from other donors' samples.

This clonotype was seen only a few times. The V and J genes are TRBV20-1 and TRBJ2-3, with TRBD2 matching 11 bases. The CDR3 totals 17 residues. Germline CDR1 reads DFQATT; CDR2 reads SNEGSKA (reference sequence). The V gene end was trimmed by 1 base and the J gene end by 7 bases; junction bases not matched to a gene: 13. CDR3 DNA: TGCAGTGCTAGAGTGCTAGCGGGAGGACTCACCCCCCATACGCAGTATTTT. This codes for CSARVLAGGLTPHTQYF.

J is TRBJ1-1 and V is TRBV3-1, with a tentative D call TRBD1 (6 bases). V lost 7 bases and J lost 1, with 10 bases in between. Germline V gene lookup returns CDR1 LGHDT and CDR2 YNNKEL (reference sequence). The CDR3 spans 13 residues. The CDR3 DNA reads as TGTGCCAGCATGATGACAGGGAACACTGAAGCTTTCTTT. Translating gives CASMMTGNTEAFF. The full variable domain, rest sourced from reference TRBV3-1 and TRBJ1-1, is DTAVSQTPKYLVTQMGNDKSIKCEQNLGHDTMYWYKQDSKKFLKIMFSYNNKELIINETVPNRFSPKSPDKAHLNLHINSLELGDSAVYFCASMMTGNTEAFFGQGTRLTVV.

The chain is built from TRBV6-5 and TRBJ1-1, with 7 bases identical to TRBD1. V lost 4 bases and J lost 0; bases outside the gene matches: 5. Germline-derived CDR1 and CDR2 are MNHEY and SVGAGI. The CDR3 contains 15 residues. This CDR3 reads CASSSTGSMNTEAFF. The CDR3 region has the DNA TGTGCCAGCAGTTCGACAGGGTCCATGAACACTGAAGCTTTCTTT.

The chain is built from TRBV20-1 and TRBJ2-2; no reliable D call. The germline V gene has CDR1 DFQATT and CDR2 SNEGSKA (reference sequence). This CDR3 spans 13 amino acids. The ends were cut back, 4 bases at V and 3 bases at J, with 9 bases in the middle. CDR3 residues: CSAITADTGELFF. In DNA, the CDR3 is TGCAGTGCTATTACCGCCGACACCGGGGAGCTGTTTTTT.

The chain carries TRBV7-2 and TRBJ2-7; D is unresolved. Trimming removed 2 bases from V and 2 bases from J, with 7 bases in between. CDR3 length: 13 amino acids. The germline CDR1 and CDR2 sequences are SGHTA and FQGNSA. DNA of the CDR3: TGTGCCAGCAGCTTAAGGCAGACCTACGAGCAGTACTTC. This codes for CASSLRQTYEQYF.

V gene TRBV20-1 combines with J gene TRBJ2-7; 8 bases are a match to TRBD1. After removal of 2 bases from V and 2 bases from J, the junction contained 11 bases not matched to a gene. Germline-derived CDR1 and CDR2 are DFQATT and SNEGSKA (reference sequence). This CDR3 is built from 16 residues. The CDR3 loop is CSARNRWRTGTYEQYF. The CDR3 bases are TGCAGTGCTAGAAACCGCTGGAGGACAGGGACCTACGAGCAGTACTTC.

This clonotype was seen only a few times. The chain's CDR3 is CASSGSGIRENTIYF. CDR3 DNA sequence: TGTGCCAGCAGTGGGTCGGGTATCCGGGAAAACACCATATATTTT. The gene calls are TRBV6-5 and TRBJ1-3; no reliable D call. Per the germline V gene, CDR1 is MNHEY and CDR2 is SVGAGI. This CDR3 is 15 amino acids long. Deletions cut 5 bases from V and 6 bases from J, with 17 bases between.

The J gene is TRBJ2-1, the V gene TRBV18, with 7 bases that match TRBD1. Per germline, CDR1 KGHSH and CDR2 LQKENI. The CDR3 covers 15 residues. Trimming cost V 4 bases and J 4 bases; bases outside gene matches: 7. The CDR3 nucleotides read TGTGCCAGCTCACGAAAAACAGGGGAATACAATGAGCAGTTCTTC. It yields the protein CASSRKTGEYNEQFF.